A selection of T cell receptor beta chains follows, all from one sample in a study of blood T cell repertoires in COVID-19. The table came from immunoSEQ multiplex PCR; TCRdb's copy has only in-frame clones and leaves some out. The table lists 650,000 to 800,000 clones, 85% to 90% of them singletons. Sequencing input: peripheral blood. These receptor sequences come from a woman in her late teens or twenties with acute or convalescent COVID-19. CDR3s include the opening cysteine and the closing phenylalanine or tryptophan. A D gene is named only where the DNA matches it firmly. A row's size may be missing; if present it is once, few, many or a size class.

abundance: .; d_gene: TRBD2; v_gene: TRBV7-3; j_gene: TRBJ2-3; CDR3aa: CASSPRTSGGPTDTQYF; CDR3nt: TGTGCCAGCAGCCCGAGGACTAGCGGGGGGCCCACAGATACGCAGTATTTT
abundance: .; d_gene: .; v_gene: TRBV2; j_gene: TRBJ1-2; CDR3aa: CASSEWQAYGYTF; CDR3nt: TGTGCCAGCAGTGAATGGCAGGCCTATGGCTACACCTTC
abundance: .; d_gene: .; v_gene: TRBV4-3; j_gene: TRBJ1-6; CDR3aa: CASSQVPGGYNSPLHF; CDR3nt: TGCGCCAGCAGCCAAGTCCCCGGGGGCTATAATTCACCCCTCCACTTT
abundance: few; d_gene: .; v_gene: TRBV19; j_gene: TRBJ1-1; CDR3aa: CASSNSSRGNTEAFF; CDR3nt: TGTGCCAGTAGTAACTCCTCCAGGGGGAACACTGAAGCTTTCTTT
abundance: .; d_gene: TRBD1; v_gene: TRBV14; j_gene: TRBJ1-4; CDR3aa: CASSQDLGTANEKLFF; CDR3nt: TGTGCCAGCAGCCAAGATCTGGGGACAGCTAATGAAAAACTGTTTTTT
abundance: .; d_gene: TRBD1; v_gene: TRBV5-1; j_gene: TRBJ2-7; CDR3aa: CASSKDGQVYEQYF; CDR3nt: TGCGCCAGCAGCAAGGACGGACAGGTGTACGAGCAGTACTTC
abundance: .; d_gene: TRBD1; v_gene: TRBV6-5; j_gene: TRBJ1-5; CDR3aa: CASSQTGVGDQPQHF; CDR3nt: TGTGCCAGCAGTCAGACAGGGGTCGGAGATCAGCCCCAGCATTTT
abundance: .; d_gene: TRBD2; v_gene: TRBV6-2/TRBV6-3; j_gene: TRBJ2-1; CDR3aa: CASSPPGGKQFF; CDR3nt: TGTGCCAGCAGCCCGCCGGGGGGGAAGCAGTTCTTC
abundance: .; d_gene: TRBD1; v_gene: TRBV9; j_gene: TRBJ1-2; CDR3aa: CASTLSGTGGTHGYTF; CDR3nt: TGTGCCAGCACCCTCTCCGGGACAGGGGGAACCCATGGCTACACCTTC
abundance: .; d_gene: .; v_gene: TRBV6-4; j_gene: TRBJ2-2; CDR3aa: CASSDSRREVLPGGELFF; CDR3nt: TGTGCCAGCAGTGACTCGAGGCGCGAGGTACTGCCGGGCGGGGAGCTGTTTTTT
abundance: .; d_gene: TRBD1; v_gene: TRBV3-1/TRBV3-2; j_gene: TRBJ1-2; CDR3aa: CASSLGTGKGYGYTF; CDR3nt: TGTGCCAGCAGCCTAGGGACAGGGAAGGGCTATGGCTACACCTTC
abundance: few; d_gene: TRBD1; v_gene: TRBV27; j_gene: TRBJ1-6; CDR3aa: CASSLTGVNSYNSPLHF; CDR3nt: TGTGCCAGCAGTCTTACAGGGGTGAACTCCTATAATTCACCCCTCCACTTT
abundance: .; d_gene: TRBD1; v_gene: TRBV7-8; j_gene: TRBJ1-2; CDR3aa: CASSFTARQGSNYGYTF; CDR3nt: TGTGCCAGCAGCTTCACCGCCCGACAGGGAAGTAACTATGGCTACACCTTC
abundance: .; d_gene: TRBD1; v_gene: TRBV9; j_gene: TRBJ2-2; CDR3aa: CASSPRTGANTGELFF; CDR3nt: TGTGCCAGCAGCCCCCGGACAGGGGCCAACACCGGGGAGCTGTTTTTT
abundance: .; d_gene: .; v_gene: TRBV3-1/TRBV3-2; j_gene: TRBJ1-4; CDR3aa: CASSLGGGNEKLFF; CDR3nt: TGTGCCAGCAGTCTTGGGGGGGGCAATGAAAAACTGTTTTTT
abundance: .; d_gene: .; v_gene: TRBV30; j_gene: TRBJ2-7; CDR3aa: CAWSDQGLSKQYF; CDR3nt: TGTGCCTGGAGCGATCAAGGACTGTCCAAGCAGTACTTC
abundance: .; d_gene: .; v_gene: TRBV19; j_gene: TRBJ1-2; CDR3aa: CASSTVMGYTF; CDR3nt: TGTGCCAGTAGTACAGTCATGGGCTACACCTTC
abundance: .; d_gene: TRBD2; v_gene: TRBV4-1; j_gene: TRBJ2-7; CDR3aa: CASSQFLRVAGAFYEQYF; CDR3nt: TGCGCCAGCAGCCAATTTTTACGGGTAGCGGGGGCCTTCTACGAGCAGTACTTC
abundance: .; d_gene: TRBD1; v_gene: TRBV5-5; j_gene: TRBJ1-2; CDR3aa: CASSLMGQGAYGYTF; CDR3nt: TGTGCCAGCAGCTTAATGGGACAGGGCGCCTATGGCTACACCTTC
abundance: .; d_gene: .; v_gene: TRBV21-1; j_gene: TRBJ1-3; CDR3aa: CASSRPGRALSGNTIYF; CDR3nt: TGTGCCAGCAGCAGACCTGGCAGGGCCCTCTCTGGAAACACCATATATTTT
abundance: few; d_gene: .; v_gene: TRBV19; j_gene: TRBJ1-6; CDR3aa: CASSDPGLNSPLHF; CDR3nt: TGTGCCAGTAGTGATCCAGGGCTCAATTCACCCCTCCACTTT
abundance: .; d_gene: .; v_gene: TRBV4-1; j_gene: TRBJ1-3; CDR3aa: CASSQDPSNTIYF; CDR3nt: TGCGCCAGCAGCCAAGACCCTTCCAACACCATATATTTT
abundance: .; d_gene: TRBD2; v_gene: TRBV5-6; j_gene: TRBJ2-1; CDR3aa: CASSLPSGGQNEQFF; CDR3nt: TGTGCCAGCAGCTTACCTAGCGGGGGGCAAAATGAGCAGTTCTTC
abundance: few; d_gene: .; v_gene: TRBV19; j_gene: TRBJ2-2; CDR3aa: CASSIVRTNTGELFF; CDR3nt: TGTGCCAGTAGTATAGTCAGAACGAACACCGGGGAGCTGTTTTTT
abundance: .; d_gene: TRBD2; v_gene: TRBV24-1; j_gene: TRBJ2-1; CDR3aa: CATSSRGRSYNEQFF; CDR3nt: TGTGCCACCAGTTCCCGCGGGAGATCCTACAATGAGCAGTTCTTC
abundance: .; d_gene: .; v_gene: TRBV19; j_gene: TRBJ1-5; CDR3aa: CASTSVGSGLQPQHF; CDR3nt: TGTGCCAGTACCAGCGTCGGGTCGGGGTTACAGCCCCAGCATTTT
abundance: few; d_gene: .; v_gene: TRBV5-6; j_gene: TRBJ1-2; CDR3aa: CASSPNPQGHIKNYGYTF; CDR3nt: TGTGCCAGCAGCCCCAACCCACAAGGACATATAAAAAACTATGGCTACACCTTC
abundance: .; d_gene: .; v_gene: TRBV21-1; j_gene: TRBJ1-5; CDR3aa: CASSGGEGPLGPQHF; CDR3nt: TGTGCCAGCAGCGGAGGGGAGGGCCCCTTAGGTCCCCAGCATTTT
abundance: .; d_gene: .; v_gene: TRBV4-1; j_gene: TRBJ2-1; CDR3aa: CASSQDPGSEQFF; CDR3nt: TGCGCCAGCAGCCAAGATCCGGGGAGTGAGCAGTTCTTC
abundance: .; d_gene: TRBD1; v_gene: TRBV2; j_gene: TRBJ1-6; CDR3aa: CASSEDSGQGDSPLHF; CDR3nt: TGTGCCAGCAGTGAAGACTCGGGACAGGGGGATTCACCCCTCCACTTT
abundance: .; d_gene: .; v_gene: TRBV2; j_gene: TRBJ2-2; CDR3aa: CASSGFSGGELFF; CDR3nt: TGTGCCAGCAGTGGTTTTAGCGGCGGGGAGCTGTTTTTT
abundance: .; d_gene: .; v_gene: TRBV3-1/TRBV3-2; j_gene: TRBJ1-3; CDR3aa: CASSQESGSGNTIYF; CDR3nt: TGTGCCAGCAGCCAAGAGTCGGGGTCTGGAAACACCATATATTTT
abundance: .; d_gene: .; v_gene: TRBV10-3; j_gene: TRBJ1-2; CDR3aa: CAISVGGGNNYGYTF; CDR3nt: TGTGCCATCAGTGTAGGAGGAGGAAATAACTATGGCTACACCTTC
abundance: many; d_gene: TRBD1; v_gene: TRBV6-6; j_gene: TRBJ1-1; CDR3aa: CASRRDRALEAFF; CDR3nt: TGTGCCAGCAGGAGGGACAGGGCGCTTGAAGCTTTCTTT
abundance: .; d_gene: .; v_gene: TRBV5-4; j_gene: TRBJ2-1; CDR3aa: CASSLSIGDNEQFF; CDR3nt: TGTGCCAGCAGCTTGAGCATAGGGGACAATGAGCAGTTCTTC
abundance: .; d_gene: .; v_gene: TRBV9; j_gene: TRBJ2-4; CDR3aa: CASSVEPTFTQYF; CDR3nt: TGTGCCAGCAGCGTAGAGCCCACCTTCACTCAGTACTTC
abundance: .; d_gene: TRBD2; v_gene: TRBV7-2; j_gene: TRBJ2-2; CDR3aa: CASSLSSGGIGELFF; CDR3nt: TGTGCCAGCAGCTTATCTAGCGGGGGGATCGGGGAGCTGTTTTTT
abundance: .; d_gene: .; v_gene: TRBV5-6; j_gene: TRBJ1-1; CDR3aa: CASTAGTEAFF; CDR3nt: TGTGCCAGCACGGCGGGCACTGAAGCTTTCTTT
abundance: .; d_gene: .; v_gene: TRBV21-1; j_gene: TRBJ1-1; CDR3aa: CASSSYDSGERTKNTEAFF; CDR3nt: TGTGCCAGCAGCAGTTATGACAGTGGGGAACGAACCAAGAACACTGAAGCTTTCTTT
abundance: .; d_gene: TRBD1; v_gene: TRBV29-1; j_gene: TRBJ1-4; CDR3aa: CSVEQGANEKLFF; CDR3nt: TGCAGCGTTGAACAGGGGGCGAACGAAAAACTGTTTTTT
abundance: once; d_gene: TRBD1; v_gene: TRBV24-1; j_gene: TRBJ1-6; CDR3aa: CATSGQGTNSPLHF; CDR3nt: TGTGCCACCAGTGGACAGGGCACGAATTCACCCCTCCACTTT
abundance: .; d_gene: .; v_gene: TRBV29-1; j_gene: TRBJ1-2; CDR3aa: CSSFSGGVNYGYTF; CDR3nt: TGCAGCTCCTTTTCCGGAGGAGTTAACTATGGCTACACCTTC
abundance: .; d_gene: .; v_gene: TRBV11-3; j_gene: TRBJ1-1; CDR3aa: CASSLLRNTEAFF; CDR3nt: TGTGCCAGCAGTCTACTTAGGAACACTGAAGCTTTCTTT
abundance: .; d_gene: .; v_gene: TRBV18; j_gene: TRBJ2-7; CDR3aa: CASSPPGYRVDYEQYF; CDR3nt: TGTGCCAGCTCACCACCGGGTTACAGGGTAGACTACGAGCAGTACTTC
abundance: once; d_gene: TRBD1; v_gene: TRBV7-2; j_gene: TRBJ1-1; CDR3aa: CASSPGGGTEAFF; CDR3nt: TGTGCCAGCAGTCCAGGGGGCGGTACTGAAGCTTTCTTT
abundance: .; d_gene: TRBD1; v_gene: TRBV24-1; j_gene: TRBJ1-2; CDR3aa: CATSDRNLGQLGYGYTF; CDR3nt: TGTGCCACCAGTGACCGCAACCTGGGACAGCTTGGCTATGGCTACACCTTC
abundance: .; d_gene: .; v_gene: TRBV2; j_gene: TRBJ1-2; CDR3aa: CASRVSSYGYTF; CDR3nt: TGTGCCAGCAGGGTCTCGAGCTATGGCTACACCTTC
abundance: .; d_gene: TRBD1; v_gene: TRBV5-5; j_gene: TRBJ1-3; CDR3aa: CASQGQASGNTIYF; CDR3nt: TGTGCCAGCCAAGGACAGGCCTCTGGAAACACCATATATTTT